This TCR beta chain was recovered during a study of shared clonotypes between healthy human individuals (TCRdb year 2020). Broadly, across the study: The cohort included three men and a couple of women between 18 and 49 years of age. Libraries were prepared and TCR repertoires were sequenced by different laboratories using diverse techniques, in order to increase sequencing depth and limit assay-specific biases. Per donor, leukapheresis produced somewhere between about 0.85 and 10 billion PBMCs. For each donor, CD4 naive and CD4 memory were each run on three plates, CD8 naive on two plates, and CD8 memory on one plate. To estimate repertoire size and how much clonotype sharing occurs between individuals, the study deeply sequenced the blood TCR repertoires of five or six healthy adults.

V is clipped by 3 bases and J by 1 base, and the sequence between their germline boundaries is 10 bases long. In the germline V gene, CDR1 corresponds to LGHNA and CDR2 to YSLEER. Including cysteine and phenylalanine, the CDR3 has 15 amino acids. Only the CDR3 portion is preserved as DNA: 45 bases, with reading frame beginning at the first base. Using the deep immunoSEQ assay, multiplex PCR amplified TCR CDR3 regions from genomic DNA. Extracted genomic DNA from each cell subset was distributed evenly across all wells of several immunoSEQ 96-well plates, and each plate was treated as a replicate. For sorted subsets, each replicate PCR was loaded with roughly 190 ng genomic DNA, equivalent to approximately 27,000 T cell genomes. Purified libraries were measured with a Qubit 3.0 fluorometer, size-checked on a Bioanalyzer 2100, and measured again with the KAPA Library Quantification kit. Every immunoSEQ 96-well plate was sequenced on a separate single-read 150-cycle Illumina NextSeq 550 flow cell. The original methods were these. Because the immunoSEQ output held only junctional sequences and lacked quality scores, the filtering could not match the filtering applied to full-length reads. Sequences were annotated with PyIR, a Python wrapper for IgBLAST v1.9, using IMGT germline references to assign V/J genes and CDR3. Any read was removed if the V/J assignment was weak (E-value above 1e-6), the CDR3 was missing, or the read contained stop codons, out-of-frame junctions, or ambiguous translated residues. V3J clonotypes were defined by identical inferred V gene, J gene, and CDR3 amino acid sequence. Percentage overlap between repertoires was computed as shared unique clonotypes divided by the size of the smaller repertoire. Richness of each repertoire was evaluated using RTK rarefaction, the Chao1 estimator, and Recon v2.1 estimates of unobserved clonotypes. Generation probabilities were computed with OLGA for all TCRbeta clonotypes obtained by the gDNA method from a few donors. Entries here come from immuneACCESS through TCRdb and include only in-frame sequences with V and J called. Some clones fail to appear in such tables; in the studies checked, an unresolved V gene covers under half of the shortfall, and the cause of the remainder is unknown. The V and J calls and clone size are taken from that table; D and trimming were inferred from the DNA. This sample has about 1.5 million clones in its table, and approximately 96% of those were observed once. The ten largest clones take up more than 0.9% of the sample.

Findings and caveats that apply to the study as a whole: Because the study included a small number of donors, the genetic and exposure-history diversity represented was limited. About 5% of naive CD4, 3.5% of naive CD8, around 2.3% of memory CD4, and over 0.35% of memory CD8 clonotypes were shared across four donors. Higher generation probabilities were observed for clonotypes shared by all four sorted-subset donors than for non-shared clonotypes. Naive subsets generally had larger estimated clonotype richness than memory subsets. Rarefaction of sorted-subset datasets indicated incomplete sequencing despite the large sequencing depth. Pairwise subsampling indicated that sequencing depth was expected to affect the degree of clonotype sharing among donors. Sampling was limited to blood, and TCR repertoires in tissue likely differ from TCR repertoires in blood.

This clone showed up just once. No antigen is known for it. The record has no base qualities; no much larger clone is one base away. The donors were healthy, HIV-negative adults who had no recently reported acute infections or vaccinations. All donors were Caucasian adults living in Nashville, Tennessee, USA. CD4+ T cells were enriched by magnetic negative selection; naive cells were then positively selected on CD45RA, and the negative fraction formed the memory subset. Blood was collected by leukapheresis, and PBMCs were isolated by Ficoll-Histopaque density gradient centrifugation and then cryopreserved in liquid nitrogen vapor phase. Analytical flow cytometry was used to check the purity and quantity of each magnetically sorted T cell population. Genomic DNA was isolated from each sorted fraction and quantified by UV absorbance on a Nanodrop 2000c.

The source is a man younger than 45 in good health. The chain joins TRBV4-3 to TRBJ2-1; 6 matching bases give a weak D call of TRBD2. Sequenced: naive CD4+ T cells sorted from blood. The cell subset or site label, read with the paper, signifies: CD45RA+ positively selected. The nucleotide sequence reads TGCGCCAGCAGCCAGGAGGGCTGGTCCTACAATGAGCAGTTCTTC. Translated, it gives CASSQEGWSYNEQFF.